The clone carrying this T cell receptor (beta chain) was seen ten or more times. Its cognate antigen is unknown. It was patients with CD8+CD57+ cell expansion by flow cytometry who were chosen for sequencing. Diagnosis of severe acquired aplastic anemia applied to all patients. Among the patients, none had received any therapy at the time of blood sampling. The study profiled TCR beta VDJ and CDR3 using genomic DNA as template. MiXCR, run by TCRdb on the reads, gives a single entry per CDR3 protein. The sample has fewer than 250,000 distinct CDR3 sequences, approximately 45% seen once. V shed 6 bases and J shed 6 bases, with 11 bases lying between them. The germline V gene has CDR1 SQVTM and CDR2 ANQGSEA. This CDR3 region has 11 residues. This sample stems from a study of CD8+CD57+ T cells in acquired aplastic anemia. Study in general: The average for DNA from sorted CD4+ and CD8+ cells was about 2.9 ug.

General study findings and limits: Overlap between patients and controls comprised 25 to 35 CD8+ CDR3 sequences.

The V and J genes are TRBV29-1 and TRBJ1-1; tentatively, D is TRBD1 (5 bases). The sequenced sample was sorted CD4+, CD8+, or CD8+CD57+ T cells (not recorded which) from PBMCs. The origin of this receptor is a human donor with aplastic anemia. The CDR3 is CSVLRGPEAFF. CDR3 coding DNA: TGCAGCGTCCTCCGGGGCCCTGAAGCTTTCTTT. Full variable domain (remainder filled in from reference TRBV29-1 and TRBJ1-1): SAVISQKPSRDICQRGTSLTIQCQVDSQVTMMFWYRQQPGQSLTLIATANQGSEATYESGFVIDKFPISRPNLTFSTLTVSNMSPEDSSIYLCSVLRGPEAFFGQGTRLTVV.